Shown below are 22 T cell receptor beta chains from a single sample sequenced in a study of T cells in Graves' hyperthyroidism and ophthalmopathy. The investigators amplified TCR beta CDR3 regions from RNA transcripts. With the HTBI primer set, the TCR CDR3 went through a first round of RT-PCR. TCRdb ran MiXCR on the multiplex PCR reads and lists one entry per CDR3 protein. Altogether hundreds of thousands of distinct CDR3 sequences are present, about 17% being singletons, with the ten largest covering around 28%. Sequenced sample: blood. The receptors come from a woman aged 18-29 years with Graves' ophthalmopathy.

This clonotype was seen ten or more times. This chain links TRBV28 with TRBJ2-7; D unresolved. V shed 4 bases and J shed 3 bases, with 25 bases lying between them. In germline, CDR1 is MDHEN, CDR2 SYDVKM. CDR3 size: 18 residues. CDR3 in DNA: TGTGCCAGCAGTTCGACCTACGAGGAAAATAATAAATTCTACGAGCAGTACTTC. Its translation is CASSSTYEENNKFYEQYF.

This clonotype appeared many times. V usage is TRBV3-1 and J usage is TRBJ2-7, with D maybe TRBD1 (5 bases). This CDR3 region has 15 residues. Germline loops: CDR1 LGHDT, CDR2 YNNKEL (reference sequence). Trimming removed 3 bases from V and 3 bases from J, with 15 bases in between. In DNA form, the CDR3 reads TGTGCCAGCAGCCAGGCAGGGAAGGGCGGCTACGAGCAGTACTTC. Translation: CASSQAGKGGYEQYF.

This clonotype was observed many times. This chain joins TRBV6-2 or TRBV6-3 and TRBJ1-2; possible D gene TRBD1, 6 bases. The CDR3 has 13 residues. Trimming shortened V by 0 bases and J by 7 bases, and 9 bases separated the two germline ends. Germline CDR1 is MNHEY and CDR2 is SVGEGT. CDR3: CASSYSGQFGYTF. The CDR3, as DNA: TGTGCCAGCAGTTACTCTGGACAGTTTGGCTACACCTTC.

This clonotype was observed many times. This chain joins TRBV30 and TRBJ1-6; D is undetermined. Trimming shortened V by 0 bases and J by 6 bases, and 6 bases separated the two germline ends. This CDR3 has 13 residues. In germline, CDR1 is GTSNPN, CDR2 SVGIG (reference sequence). DNA of the CDR3: TGTGCCTGGAGTGTAACATTTAATTCACCCCTCCACTTT. Translated, it gives CAWSVTFNSPLHF.

This clonotype was counted many times. The V gene is TRBV7-9, the J gene TRBJ2-1; 12 bases match TRBD1. Germline CDR1 and CDR2: SEHNR and FQNEAQ (reference sequence). Losses at the gene ends were 3 bases for V and 0 bases for J; bases not matched to a gene: 9. This CDR3 is 19 amino acids long. CDR3 coding DNA: TGTGCCAGCAGCTTTGGGGACAGGGGGCTTGGGAGCTCCTACAATGAGCAGTTCTTC. It codes for CASSFGDRGLGSSYNEQFF. The full variable domain, its missing parts supplied by reference TRBV7-9 and TRBJ2-1, is DTGVSQNPRHKITKRGQNVTFRCDPISEHNRLYWYRQTLGQGPEFLTYFQNEAQLEKSRLLSDRFSAERPKGSFSTLEIQRTEQGDSAMYLCASSFGDRGLGSSYNEQFFGPGTRLTVL.

The table lists this clonotype with many counts. V gene TRBV7-3 combines with J gene TRBJ2-3, with D maybe TRBD2 (5 bases). CDR3 size: 15 residues. Trimming removed 3 bases at V and 2 bases at J, with 12 bases between. Germline loops: CDR1 SGHTA, CDR2 FQGTGA. CDR3 nucleotide sequence: TGTGCCAGCAGCTTGTCGGGCGGGTCCACAGATACGCAGTATTTT. This encodes CASSLSGGSTDTQYF.

This clonotype was recorded many times. This chain connects TRBV20-1 to TRBJ1-1, with 7 positions matching TRBD1. This CDR3 has 14 amino acids. Germline CDR1 is DFQATT and CDR2 is SNEGSKA (reference sequence). J was trimmed by 1 base and V by 5 bases; bases with no gene match: 7. CDR3 DNA: TGCAGTGCTCACATCCGGGACAGGAACACTGAAGCTTTCTTT. As protein: CSAHIRDRNTEAFF.

This clonotype was seen at least ten times. This chain connects TRBV27 to TRBJ1-2; the D gene is possibly TRBD1 (6 bases). In germline, CDR1 is MNHEY, CDR2 SMNVEV (reference sequence). V lost 6 bases to trimming and J lost 8 bases, with 16 bases between them. This CDR3 has 13 amino acids. The CDR3 DNA is TGTGCCAGCAGCCCCCTCGGGGGCGACGGCTACACCTTC. This codes for CASSPLGGDGYTF.

The chain uses TRBV5-6 and TRBJ2-7, with D possibly TRBD1 on 6 matching bases. The CDR3 contains 14 residues. The ends were cut back, 5 bases at V and 2 bases at J, with 14 bases in the middle. CDR1 is SGHDT, CDR2 YYEEEE, per germline. Here the CDR3 reads CASSRGQKTYEQYF. The DNA for the CDR3 is TGTGCCAGCAGTCGAGGACAGAAAACCTACGAGCAGTACTTC.

V is TRBV24-1 and J is TRBJ2-5; 9 positions match TRBD2. Germline V gives CDR1 KGHDR, CDR2 SFDVKD. CDR3 length: 16 residues. V shed 0 bases, J shed 5 bases, and the junction held 6 bases outside the gene matches. The CDR3 is CATSDLPIAGVETQYF. CDR3 bases: TGTGCCACCAGTGATTTGCCTATAGCGGGAGTTGAGACCCAGTACTTC.

This clonotype was seen many times. CDR3 loop: CATSDFKQGVYNEQFF. In nucleotides, the CDR3 is TGTGCCACCAGTGATTTTAAACAGGGGGTCTACAATGAGCAGTTCTTC. This rearrangement joins TRBV24-1 to TRBJ2-1; 8 nucleotides agree with TRBD1. The CDR3 sequence is 16 residues long. Germline assignment: CDR1 KGHDR and CDR2 SFDVKD. With V trimmed by 1 base and J by 3 bases, 4 bases remained unmatched.

The gene calls are TRBV7-9 and TRBJ1-4; D gene ambiguous. CDR1 and CDR2 from the germline V gene are SEHNR and FQNEAQ (reference sequence). V dropped 5 bases and J dropped 3 bases, with 10 bases sitting between them. The CDR3 loop spans 14 amino acids. The CDR3 DNA is TGTGCCAGCAGCAGGGCAGGAGCTAATGAAAAACTGTTTTTT. It is translated as CASSRAGANEKLFF.

This clonotype was seen repeatedly, ten times or more. The chain recombines TRBV18 with TRBJ2-5; 7 positions agree with TRBD2. Trimming at V came to 2 bases and at J to 3 bases, leaving 6 bases not matched to a gene. This CDR3 comprises 15 residues. Germline CDR1 reads KGHSH; CDR2 reads LQKENI. The CDR3 DNA reads as TGTGCCAGCTCACCATCCCAGGGAGGGGAAGAGACCCAGTACTTC. Amino acid sequence: CASSPSQGGEETQYF.

This clonotype showed up many times. The chain carries TRBV7-2 and TRBJ1-1; maybe TRBD1 (6 bases). The germline CDR1 and CDR2 sequences are SGHTA and FQGNSA. The CDR3 sequence is 15 residues long. The V and J ends lost 2 bases and 1 base respectively, with 11 bases between them. In nucleotides, the CDR3 is TGTGCCAGCAGCTTATTGGGACATAGGAACACTGAAGCTTTCTTT. Protein: CASSLLGHRNTEAFF.

This clonotype was counted many times. The chain employs TRBV6-2 or TRBV6-3 and TRBJ1-2; D might be TRBD1 (6 bases). The CDR3 sequence is 15 residues long. The germline V and J ends were trimmed by 6 bases and 4 bases, with 18 bases remaining between them. The germline V gene has CDR1 MNHEY and CDR2 SVGEGT. This CDR3 is CASRANVQGTYGYTF. CDR3 coding DNA: TGTGCCAGCAGGGCCAATGTACAGGGCACCTATGGCTACACCTTC.

The table lists this clonotype with many counts. The CDR3: CSVGTGGTGPQHF. CDR3 bases: TGCAGCGTGGGGACAGGGGGCACGGGGCCCCAGCATTTT. The chain links TRBV29-1 to TRBJ1-5; 12 positions agree with TRBD1. The CDR3 is 13 residues long. In germline, CDR1 is SQVTM, CDR2 ANQGSEA. With V trimmed by 6 bases and J by 9 bases, 6 bases remained unmatched.

This clonotype turned up a few times. Compared with germline, one end of the junction differs, possibly owing to a read error. This chain uses TRBV19 with TRBJ2-6; 8 nucleotides align to TRBD2. The CDR3 contains 12 residues. Germline loops: CDR1 LNHDA, CDR2 SQIVND (reference sequence). The CDR3 region is CAGGSGANVLTF. The DNA of the CDR3 is TGCGCGGGGGGCTCTGGGGCCAACGTCCTGACTTTC.

At least ten counts were recorded for this clonotype. The CDR3 sequence is CASSLSALGETKNIQYF. CDR3 sequence (DNA): TGTGCCAGCAGTTTATCCGCATTGGGGGAGACCAAAAACATTCAGTACTTC. The V call is TRBV27, the J call TRBJ2-4; possibly TRBD1 or TRBD2 for D (5 bases each). Trimming removed 0 bases from V and 2 bases from J, with 14 bases in between. Germline V gene lookup returns CDR1 MNHEY and CDR2 SMNVEV (reference sequence). The CDR3 covers 17 residues.

This clonotype was recorded at least ten times. V is TRBV28 and J is TRBJ1-2, with no clear D. The CDR3 is 9 residues long. Germline-derived CDR1 and CDR2 are MDHEN and SYDVKM. CDR3 amino acids: CGVNYGYTF. For the CDR3, the DNA is TGTGGAGTTAACTATGGCTACACCTTC.

This clonotype showed up many times. The CDR3 is CASSLNLETQYF. The CDR3 region has the DNA TGTGCCAGCAGCCTGAACCTGGAGACCCAGTACTTC. The V and J genes are TRBV28 and TRBJ2-5, with no clear D. V was pared by 6 bases and J by 5 bases, with 10 bases between. Germline-derived CDR1 and CDR2 are MDHEN and SYDVKM. The CDR3 is 12 residues long.

This clonotype was counted many times. CDR3 sequence reads: CASSPGIRETQYF. CDR3 bases: TGTGCCAGCTCACCAGGGATCCGGGAGACCCAGTACTTC. The rearrangement uses TRBV18 and TRBJ2-5; D is unclear. The germline V and J ends were trimmed by 2 bases and 5 bases, with 9 bases remaining between them. The CDR3 totals 13 residues. Per the germline V gene, CDR1 is KGHSH and CDR2 is LQKENI.

This clonotype was observed at least ten times. At one boundary the junction diverges from the germline segment, which might be a read error. This chain connects TRBV19 to TRBJ1-1, with a possible D match to TRBD1 (6 bases). The CDR3 runs to 13 residues. From germline, CDR1 is LNHDA and CDR2 SQIVND (reference sequence). The CDR3 here is CASSIDKQGSEIF. For the CDR3, the DNA is TGTGCCAGTAGTATAGATAAACAGGGTTCGGAGATCTTT. Full variable domain (outside the CDR3, taken from reference TRBV19 and TRBJ1-1): DGGITQSPKYLFRKEGQNVTLSCEQNLNHDAMYWYRQDPGQGLRLIYYSQIVNDFQKGDIAEGYSVSREKKESFPLTVTSAQKNPTAFYLCASSIDKQGSEIFGQGTRLTVV.